The rows below give T cell receptor beta chains drawn from one sample of a study of CD8+CD57+ T cells in acquired aplastic anemia. MiXCR, run by TCRdb on the reads, gives a single entry per CDR3 protein. The sample has 150,000 or so distinct CDR3 sequences, 40% to 50% seen once; the top ten hold under 40%. The sample was sorted CD4+, CD8+, or CD8+CD57+ T cells (not recorded which) from PBMCs. These receptors came from a human donor with aplastic anemia. CDR3s include the opening cysteine and the closing phenylalanine or tryptophan.

v_call: TRBV6-4
j_call: TRBJ2-3
cdr3_aa: CASSVYRGDTQYF

v_call: TRBV24-1
j_call: TRBJ2-2
cdr3_aa: CATSDLGDRGLDTGELFF

v_call: TRBV29-1
j_call: TRBJ2-3
cdr3_aa: CSGAGVDTQYF

v_call: TRBV11-1
j_call: TRBJ2-5
cdr3_aa: CASTPRLAGGSFQETQYF

v_call: TRBV10-3
j_call: TRBJ2-3
cdr3_aa: CAIRDGQGGDTQYF

v_call: TRBV10-3
j_call: TRBJ2-3
cdr3_aa: CAISGLGTDTQYF

v_call: TRBV2
j_call: TRBJ2-7
cdr3_aa: CASSPRKGSHEQYF

v_call: TRBV29-1
j_call: TRBJ1-2
cdr3_aa: CSVQGNYGYTF

v_call: TRBV29-1
j_call: TRBJ2-1
cdr3_aa: CSGRAGQQFF

v_call: TRBV4-1
j_call: TRBJ2-3
cdr3_aa: CASSQGDSVYTQYF

v_call: TRBV19
j_call: TRBJ2-1
cdr3_aa: CASSRGGLGSHEQFF

v_call: TRBV5-6
j_call: TRBJ2-1
cdr3_aa: CASAQAQVNEQFF

v_call: TRBV29-1
j_call: TRBJ2-7
cdr3_aa: CSVVISLMAGPVYEQYF

v_call: TRBV9
j_call: TRBJ2-5
cdr3_aa: CASSPAPTAGGRETQYF

v_call: TRBV4-1
j_call: TRBJ1-1
cdr3_aa: CASSQDRQWGTEAFF

v_call: TRBV6-5
j_call: TRBJ2-7
cdr3_aa: CASSYSRGLSYEQYF

v_call: TRBV29-1
j_call: TRBJ2-7
cdr3_aa: CSVANLGGGEQYF

v_call: TRBV2
j_call: TRBJ2-2
cdr3_aa: CASSEARSNTGELFF

v_call: TRBV27
j_call: TRBJ2-1
cdr3_aa: CASSPTSGRANEQFF

v_call: TRBV18
j_call: TRBJ1-1
cdr3_aa: CASSPGNGNTEAFF

v_call: TRBV29-1
j_call: TRBJ1-4
cdr3_aa: CSVAGQSTNEKLFF

v_call: TRBV10-3
j_call: TRBJ2-1
cdr3_aa: CAISAYGNEQFF

v_call: TRBV9
j_call: TRBJ2-7
cdr3_aa: CASSVGPAGDEQYF

v_call: TRBV5-8
j_call: TRBJ1-1
cdr3_aa: CASSPWEGLNTEAFF

v_call: TRBV29-1
j_call: TRBJ2-7
cdr3_aa: CSVEGPDYSYEQYF

v_call: TRBV2
j_call: TRBJ1-5
cdr3_aa: CASSAGTVSNQPQHF

v_call: TRBV11-2
j_call: TRBJ1-2
cdr3_aa: CASSGTSTGPTGYTF

v_call: TRBV7-2
j_call: TRBJ1-2
cdr3_aa: CASSDRQGYYGYTF

v_call: TRBV12-3/TRBV12-4
j_call: TRBJ1-2
cdr3_aa: CASKRMSGYTF

v_call: TRBV2
j_call: TRBJ1-2
cdr3_aa: CASSGSGYKDGYTF

v_call: TRBV7-9
j_call: TRBJ1-1
cdr3_aa: CASSLSGPEAFF

v_call: TRBV25-1
j_call: TRBJ1-1
cdr3_aa: CASSDRRDRNTEAFF

v_call: TRBV30
j_call: TRBJ2-7
cdr3_aa: CARSSPGQGNEQYF

v_call: TRBV10-3
j_call: TRBJ2-5
cdr3_aa: CAIKSGTSDQETQYF

v_call: TRBV7-6
j_call: TRBJ2-5
cdr3_aa: CASSLVSLRLAGGSKEQYF

v_call: TRBV7-8
j_call: TRBJ2-3
cdr3_aa: CASSYLWSADTQYF

v_call: TRBV29-1
j_call: TRBJ2-7
cdr3_aa: CSVETGTGGMSSGRWQYEQYF

v_call: TRBV4-3
j_call: TRBJ1-6
cdr3_aa: CASSPQGYSGSNSPLHF

v_call: TRBV7-2
j_call: TRBJ2-2
cdr3_aa: CASSILSGELFF

v_call: TRBV12-3/TRBV12-4
j_call: TRBJ2-1
cdr3_aa: CASAGTSSNEQFF

v_call: TRBV11-2
j_call: TRBJ2-2
cdr3_aa: CASSLDMSAELFF

v_call: TRBV19
j_call: TRBJ2-1
cdr3_aa: CASSIGASKYNEQFF

v_call: TRBV27
j_call: TRBJ2-7
cdr3_aa: CASSFLGPSYEQYF

v_call: TRBV9
j_call: TRBJ2-7
cdr3_aa: CASSRTGGNSYEQYF

v_call: TRBV29-1
j_call: TRBJ2-1
cdr3_aa: CSVETWGAYNEQFF

v_call: TRBV6-5
j_call: TRBJ2-7
cdr3_aa: CASSYTSGVYSYEQYF

v_call: TRBV27
j_call: TRBJ1-6
cdr3_aa: CASSSWTGGSPLHF

v_call: TRBV4-2
j_call: TRBJ2-1
cdr3_aa: CASSRWQNEQFF

v_call: TRBV27
j_call: TRBJ2-7
cdr3_aa: CASSSLAGVTEQYF

v_call: TRBV20-1
j_call: TRBJ1-2
cdr3_aa: CSGKKAWEGGYTF

v_call: TRBV19
j_call: TRBJ2-7
cdr3_aa: CASSIEDRRYEQYF

v_call: TRBV7-9
j_call: TRBJ1-2
cdr3_aa: CASTGQGNGYTF

v_call: TRBV24-1
j_call: TRBJ1-1
cdr3_aa: CATERAGRAFF

v_call: TRBV11-2
j_call: TRBJ1-1
cdr3_aa: CASSFSTDISNTEAFF

v_call: TRBV5-1
j_call: TRBJ2-7
cdr3_aa: CASSSGLRGVAYEQYF

v_call: TRBV19
j_call: TRBJ1-2
cdr3_aa: CASSIGAGDGYTF

v_call: TRBV7-8
j_call: TRBJ2-7
cdr3_aa: CASSLTGEQYF